This T cell receptor beta chain was profiled in a study of cytomegalovirus exposure and HLA in healthy donors. For the study at large: HLA-typed donors were the source of about 90 million unique TCRs held in an early data release. General study points: The classifier reportedly diagnosed cytomegalovirus status with high sensitivity and specificity. In vitro, three CMV-associated chains proved specific for CMV antigens.

With 1 base clipped from V and 2 bases from J, the junction kept 10 bases outside the gene matches. In germline, CDR1 is MNHNS, CDR2 SASEGT. This CDR3 region has 17 residues. PCR employed 60 Vbeta and 13 Jbeta primers. Sequencing was performed with immunoSEQ multiplex PCR; in TCRdb, only in-frame clones are kept and a portion is missing. The table has approximately 260,000 clones, about 93% seen once. As to this clone: No antigen is known for it.

The chain has TRBV6-1 and TRBJ2-7; 8 bases map to TRBD1. The clonotype originates from a girl aged 2 to 10 in good health and CMV-seronegative. What was sequenced was PBMCs. CDR3 protein: CASSEVMAGTGTYEQYF. CDR3 nucleotides: TGTGCCAGCAGTGAAGTGATGGCCGGGACAGGAACCTACGAGCAGTACTTC.